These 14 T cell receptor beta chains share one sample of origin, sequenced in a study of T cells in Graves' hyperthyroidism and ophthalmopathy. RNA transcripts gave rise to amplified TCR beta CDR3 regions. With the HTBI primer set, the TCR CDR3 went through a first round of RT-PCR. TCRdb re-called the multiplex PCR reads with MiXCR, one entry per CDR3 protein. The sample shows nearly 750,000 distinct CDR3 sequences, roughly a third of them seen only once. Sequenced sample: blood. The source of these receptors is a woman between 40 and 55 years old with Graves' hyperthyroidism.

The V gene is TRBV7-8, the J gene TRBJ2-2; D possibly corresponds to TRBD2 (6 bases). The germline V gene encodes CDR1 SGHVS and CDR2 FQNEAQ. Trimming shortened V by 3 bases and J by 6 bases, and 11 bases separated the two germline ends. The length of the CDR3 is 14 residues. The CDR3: CASSFRERAGELFF. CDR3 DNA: TGTGCCAGCAGCTTCCGGGAGAGAGCCGGGGAGCTGTTTTTT.

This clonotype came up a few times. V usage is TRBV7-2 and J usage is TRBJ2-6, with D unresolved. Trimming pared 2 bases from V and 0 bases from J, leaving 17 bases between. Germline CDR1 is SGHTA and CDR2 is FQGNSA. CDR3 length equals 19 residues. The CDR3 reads CASSLLSYSDNSGANVLTF. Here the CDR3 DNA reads TGTGCCAGCAGCTTATTGTCGTACAGCGACAACTCTGGGGCCAACGTCCTGACTTTC.

CDR3 sequence reads: CASSPARAKANEKLFF. CDR3 bases: TGTGCCAGCAGCCCGGCCAGGGCGAAGGCTAATGAAAAACTGTTTTTT. This chain joins TRBV7-2 and TRBJ1-4, with D perhaps TRBD1 (5 bases). The V end was cut by 5 bases, the J end by 3 bases, with 16 bases between. Per germline, CDR1 SGHTA and CDR2 FQGNSA. This CDR3 is 16 amino acids long.

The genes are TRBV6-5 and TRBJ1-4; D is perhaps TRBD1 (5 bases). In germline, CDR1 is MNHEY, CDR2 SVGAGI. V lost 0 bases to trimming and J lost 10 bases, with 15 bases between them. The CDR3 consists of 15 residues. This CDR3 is CASSYSGQGGSKLFF. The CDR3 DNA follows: TGTGCCAGCAGTTACTCGGGGCAGGGAGGGTCAAAACTGTTTTTT.

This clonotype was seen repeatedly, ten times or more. The CDR3 region is CASSLEGQGRSNQPQHF. The DNA of the CDR3 is TGTGCCAGCAGCTTAGAGGGACAGGGGCGTAGCAATCAGCCCCAGCATTTT. V is TRBV7-2 and J is TRBJ1-5; 10 bases match TRBD1. Germline CDR1 reads SGHTA; CDR2 reads FQGNSA. V was clipped by 1 base and J by 0 bases; unmatched bases: 3. The CDR3 is 17 amino acids. Combining the CDR3 with reference TRBV7-2 and TRBJ1-5 gives the whole variable domain GAGVSQSPSNKVTEKGKDVELRCDPISGHTALYWYRQSLGQGLEFLIYFQGNSAPDKSGLPSDRFSAERTGGSVSTLTIQRTQQEDSAVYLCASSLEGQGRSNQPQHFGDGTRLSIL.

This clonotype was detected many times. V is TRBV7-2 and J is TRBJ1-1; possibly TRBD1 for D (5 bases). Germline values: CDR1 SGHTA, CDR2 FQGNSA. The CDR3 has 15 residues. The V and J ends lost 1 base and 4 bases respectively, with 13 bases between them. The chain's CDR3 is CASSLVGGSGTEAFF. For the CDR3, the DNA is TGTGCCAGCAGCTTAGTCGGGGGGAGTGGCACTGAAGCTTTCTTT.

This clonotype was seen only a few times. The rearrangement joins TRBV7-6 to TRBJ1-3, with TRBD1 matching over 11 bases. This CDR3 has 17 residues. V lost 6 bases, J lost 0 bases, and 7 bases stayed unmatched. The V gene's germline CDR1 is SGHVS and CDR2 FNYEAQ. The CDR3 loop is CASSSAGTGGSGNTIYF. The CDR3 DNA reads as TGTGCCAGCAGTTCAGCCGGGACAGGGGGCTCTGGAAACACCATATATTTT.

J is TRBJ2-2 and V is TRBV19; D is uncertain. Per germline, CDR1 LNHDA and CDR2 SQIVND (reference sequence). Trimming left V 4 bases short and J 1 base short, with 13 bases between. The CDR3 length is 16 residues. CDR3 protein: CASSRVSTRNTGELFF. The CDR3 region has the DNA TGTGCCAGTAGTAGGGTCAGCACTCGGAACACCGGGGAGCTGTTTTTT.

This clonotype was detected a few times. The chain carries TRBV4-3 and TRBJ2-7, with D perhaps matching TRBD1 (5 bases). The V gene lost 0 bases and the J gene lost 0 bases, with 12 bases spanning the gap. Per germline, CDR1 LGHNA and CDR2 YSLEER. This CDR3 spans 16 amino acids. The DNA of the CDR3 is TGCGCCAGCAGCCAAGACAGGGCTGCTAGCTCCTACGAGCAGTACTTC. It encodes CASSQDRAASSYEQYF.

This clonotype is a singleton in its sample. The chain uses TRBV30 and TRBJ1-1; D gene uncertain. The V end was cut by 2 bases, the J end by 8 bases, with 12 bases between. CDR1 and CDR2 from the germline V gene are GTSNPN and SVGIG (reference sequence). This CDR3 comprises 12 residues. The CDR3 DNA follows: TGTGCCTGGAGTCCTGGGTCGGGCGAAGCTTTCTTT. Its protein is CAWSPGSGEAFF.

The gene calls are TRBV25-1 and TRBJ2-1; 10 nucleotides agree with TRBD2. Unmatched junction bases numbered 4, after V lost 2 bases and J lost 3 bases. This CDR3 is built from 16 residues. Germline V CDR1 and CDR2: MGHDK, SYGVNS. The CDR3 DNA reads TGTGCCAGCAGTGAACTCCTAGCGGGGGTCTACAATGAGCAGTTCTTC. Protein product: CASSELLAGVYNEQFF.

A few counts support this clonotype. The CDR3 nucleotides are TGTGCCAGCAGCGCCTTGGGAGCGGGGAACACAGATACGCAGTATTTT. Translated, it gives CASSALGAGNTDTQYF. The genes are TRBV7-8 and TRBJ2-3; 7 nucleotides line up with TRBD2. V shed 5 bases, J shed 2 bases, and the junction held 10 bases outside the gene matches. CDR1 is SGHVS, CDR2 FQNEAQ, per germline. CDR3 length equals 16 residues.

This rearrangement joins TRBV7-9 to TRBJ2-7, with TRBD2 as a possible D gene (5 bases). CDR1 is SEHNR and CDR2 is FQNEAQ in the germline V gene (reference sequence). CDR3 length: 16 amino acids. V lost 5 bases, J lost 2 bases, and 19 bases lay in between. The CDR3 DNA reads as TGTGCCAGCAGCCCCGGGGTACCCGAAGCAACCTACGAGCAGTACTTC. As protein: CASSPGVPEATYEQYF.

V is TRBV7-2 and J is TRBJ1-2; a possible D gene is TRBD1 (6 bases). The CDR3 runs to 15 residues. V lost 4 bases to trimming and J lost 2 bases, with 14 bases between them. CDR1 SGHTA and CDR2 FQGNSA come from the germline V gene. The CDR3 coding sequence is TGTGCCAGCAGCTACGGATTCGACAGGAACTATGGCTACACCTTC. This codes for CASSYGFDRNYGYTF.